This TCR beta chain was found in a study of cytomegalovirus exposure and HLA in healthy donors. Study-wide points: Altogether, more than 150 TCR beta chains were recorded as cytomegalovirus-associated. HLA alleles were associated with 16,951 TCR beta sequences in a later analysis at 0.05 false discovery rate.

This PCR relied on a set of 60 Vbeta primers and 13 Jbeta primers. The protocol was immunoSEQ multiplex PCR, while the TCRdb copy is restricted to in-frame clones and leaves out a portion. The sample holds about 170,000 clones; 65% to 80% are singletons and the top ten take 2% to 2.5%. With regard to this clone: Its antigen is as yet unknown.

The sequence was obtained from a female donor in good health and CMV-seronegative. The specimen sequenced was PBMCs.

Here the CDR3 DNA reads TGTGCCAGCAGCCCTAGAACAGGGGATGGCTACACCTTC. Protein: CASSPRTGDGYTF. V usage is TRBV11-2 and J usage is TRBJ1-2, with TRBD1 matching 7 bases. The CDR3 has 13 residues. The ends lost 5 bases at V and 6 bases at J; junction bases unmatched: 6. The V gene's germline CDR1 is SGHAT and CDR2 FQNNGV.